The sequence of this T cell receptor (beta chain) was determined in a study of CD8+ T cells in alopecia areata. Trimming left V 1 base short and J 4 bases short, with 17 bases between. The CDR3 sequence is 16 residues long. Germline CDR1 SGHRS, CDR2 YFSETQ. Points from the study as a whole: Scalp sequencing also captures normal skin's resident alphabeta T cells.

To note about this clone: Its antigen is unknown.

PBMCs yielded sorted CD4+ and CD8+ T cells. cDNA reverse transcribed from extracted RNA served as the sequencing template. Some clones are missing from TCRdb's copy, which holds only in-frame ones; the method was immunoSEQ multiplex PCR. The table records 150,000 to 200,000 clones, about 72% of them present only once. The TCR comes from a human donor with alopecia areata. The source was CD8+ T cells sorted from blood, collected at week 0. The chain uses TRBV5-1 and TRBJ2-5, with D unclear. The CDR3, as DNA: TGCGCCAGCAGCTTGATGGGCCAAGCCAAAGGAGAGACCCAGTACTTC. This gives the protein CASSLMGQAKGETQYF.